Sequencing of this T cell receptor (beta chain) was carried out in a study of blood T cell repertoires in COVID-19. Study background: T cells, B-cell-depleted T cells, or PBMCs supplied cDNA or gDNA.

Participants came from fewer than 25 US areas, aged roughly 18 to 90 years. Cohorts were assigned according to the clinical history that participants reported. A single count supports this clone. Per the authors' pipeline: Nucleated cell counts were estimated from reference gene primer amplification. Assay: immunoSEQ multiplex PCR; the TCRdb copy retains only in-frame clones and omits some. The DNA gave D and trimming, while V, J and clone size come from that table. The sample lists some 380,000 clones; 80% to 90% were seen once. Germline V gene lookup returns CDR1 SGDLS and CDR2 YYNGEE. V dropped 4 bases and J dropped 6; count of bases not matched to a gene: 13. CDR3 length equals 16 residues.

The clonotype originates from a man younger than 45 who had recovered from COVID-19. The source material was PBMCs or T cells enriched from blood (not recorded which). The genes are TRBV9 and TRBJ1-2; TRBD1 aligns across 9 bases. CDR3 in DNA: TGTGCCAGCAGCTCGCGACCGGGACAGGGCATCGATGGCTACACCTTC. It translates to CASSSRPGQGIDGYTF.